A single sample gave rise to the 11 T cell receptor beta chains below, sequenced in a study of blood T cells in healthy people across ages. Next came a second PCR, run for about 6 to 12 cycles, which used a sample-barcoded 5' primer along with a J-beta primer mix. MiXCR, run by TCRdb on the 5' RACE reads, gives a single entry per CDR3 protein. The table has 1.5 million to 2 million distinct CDR3 sequences, about 28% seen once. Sequenced: blood. The receptors were gathered from a woman aged 25-40 years in good health.

This clonotype was recorded at least ten times. The rearrangement joins TRBV11-2 to TRBJ2-5; D is tentatively TRBD1 or TRBD2 (5 bases each). Germline CDR1 reads SGHAT; CDR2 reads FQNNGV. The CDR3 length is 14 residues. V was trimmed by 2 bases and J by 11 bases, leaving 18 bases between them. CDR3: CASSLRLGQGEQYF. DNA for the CDR3: TGTGCCAGCAGCTTAAGATTGGGGCAAGGGGAGCAGTACTTC.

This clonotype was seen only once. This may come from a read error, since a much larger clone is one base off. The chain links TRBV5-1 to TRBJ2-5; maybe TRBD1 (5 bases). Per the germline V gene, CDR1 is SGHRS and CDR2 is YFSETQ. V was pared by 2 bases and J by 1 base, with 12 bases between. The CDR3 totals 15 residues. CDR3 sequence reads: CASSLCQGSQETQYF. The CDR3 bases are TGCGCCAGCAGCTTATGTCAGGGATCCCAAGAGACCCAGTACTTC.

The chain uses TRBV7-2 and TRBJ2-2, with a possible D match to TRBD2 (5 bases). Germline CDR1 reads SGHTA; CDR2 reads FQGNSA. V lost 5 bases and J 0 bases, leaving 10 bases between the germline ends. This CDR3 has 15 amino acids. The CDR3 DNA is TGTGCCAGCAGCCGGGAATTATCGAACACCGGGGAGCTGTTTTTT. Its translation: CASSRELSNTGELFF.

The chain combines TRBV7-2 with TRBJ1-4; 8 nucleotides match TRBD1. The CDR3 is 14 residues long. Germline-derived CDR1 and CDR2 are SGHTA and FQGNSA. The trim removed 3 bases at V and 8 bases at J, leaving 5 bases unmatched. CDR3 sequence: CASSFRGRDEKLFF. The CDR3 DNA is TGTGCCAGCAGCTTCAGGGGGCGAGACGAAAAACTGTTTTTT.

This clonotype was recorded many times. The chain combines TRBV5-1 with TRBJ2-3; 9 bases map to TRBD2. CDR1 is SGHRS and CDR2 is YFSETQ in the germline V gene. V dropped 5 bases and J dropped 6; count of bases not matched to a gene: 10. The CDR3 totals 15 residues. CDR3 bases: TGCGCCAGCAGTCCGCTAGCGGGGTTACCGGATACGCAGTATTTT. This translates into CASSPLAGLPDTQYF.

Details on this clonotype: Possible read error: a much larger clone is one base away. This chain joins TRBV24-1 and TRBJ2-7; no definite D call. CDR1 and CDR2 from the germline V gene are KGHDR and SFDVKD. This CDR3 contains 14 residues. CDR3 sequence: CAASDVSLSYEQYF. The DNA for the CDR3 is TGTGCCGCCAGTGATGTTAGTTTATCCTACGAGCAGTACTTC.

The V call is TRBV2, the J call TRBJ2-7, with D possibly being TRBD1 (6 bases). Germline V gene lookup returns CDR1 SNHLY and CDR2 FYNNEI. The CDR3 has 14 residues. Deletions cut 7 bases from V and 0 bases from J, with 13 bases between. This CDR3 reads CASKFDRTSYEQYF. The CDR3 nucleotides are TGTGCCAGCAAGTTTGACAGGACCTCCTACGAGCAGTACTTC.

This clonotype occurred a few times. The chain has TRBV20-1 and TRBJ2-4; D is uncertain. The J call may not be correct, given that the DNA end is closer to TRBJ2-7. This CDR3 contains 13 residues. Germline loops: CDR1 DFQATT, CDR2 SNEGSKA (reference sequence). CDR3 coding DNA: TGCAGTGCTAGAGCCCAACCCCACTACGAGCAGTACTTC. Residues: CSARAQPHYEQYF.

A note on this clonotype: With a much larger clone just one base away, this may be a read error. The chain recombines TRBV7-2 with TRBJ2-3; possible D gene TRBD2, 6 bases. The germline gives CDR1 SGHTA, CDR2 FQGNSA. The CDR3 spans 15 residues. CDR3 protein: CVSSLRDSARDTQYF. In DNA, the CDR3 is TGTGTCAGCAGCTTAAGGGACTCGGCAAGAGATACGCAGTATTTT. Variable domain in full (rest from reference TRBV7-2 and TRBJ2-3): GAGVSQSPSNKVTEKGKDVELRCDPISGHTALYWYRQSLGQGLEFLIYFQGNSAPDKSGLPSDRFSAERTGGSVSTLTIQRTQQEDSAVYLCVSSLRDSARDTQYFGPGTRLTVL.

This clonotype has only a few counts. The chain combines TRBV10-3 with TRBJ2-1, with 13 positions matching TRBD2. Germline-derived CDR1 and CDR2 are ENHRY and SYGVKD. CDR3 length equals 15 residues. The junction had 3 bases not matched to a gene; V was cut back by 5 bases and J by 5 bases. The CDR3 DNA reads TGTGCCATCAGTAGCGGACTAGCGGGGGACAATGAGCAGTTCTTC. Amino acids: CAISSGLAGDNEQFF.

V usage is TRBV5-6 and J usage is TRBJ2-5; weak D call: TRBD1 (5 bases). The J call may be incorrect, as the DNA end agrees better with TRBJ2-7. The germline V gene encodes CDR1 SGHDT and CDR2 YYEEEE. The CDR3 is made up of 14 amino acids. The chain's CDR3 is CASSRDRIAYEQYF. The CDR3 DNA sequence: TGTGCCAGCAGCCGCGACAGAATCGCCTACGAGCAGTACTTC.